A selection of T cell receptor beta chains follows, all from one sample in a study of T cell responses to AZD1222 COVID-19 vaccine. The repertoire was sequenced with immunoSEQ multiplex PCR; TCRdb's copy has only in-frame clones and lacks some. The data contain 75,000 to 85,000 clones, about 83% of them singletons. Specimen: peripheral blood, collected 28 days after the second dose of the MenACWY control vaccine. The receptors stem from an adult who received the MenACWY meningococcal vaccine as a control. Each CDR3 is given with its conserved first and last residue. Each record gives: J gene, clone size, V gene, D gene, CDR3 protein, CDR3 DNA. The D gene is left open where the match is weak. Some rows mark clone size as missing; the rest say once, few, many or name a class of expanded clone.

TRBJ1-5 - TRBV7-8 - CASSQNSNQPQHF TGTGCCAGCAGCCAGAATAGCAATCAGCCCCAGCATTTT
TRBJ2-1 few TRBV7-2 - CASSLGGRGDEQFF TGTGCCAGCAGCTTAGGAGGCAGGGGTGATGAGCAGTTCTTC
TRBJ2-5 - TRBV9 - CASSVGTRETQYF TGTGCCAGCAGCGTAGGAACGCGGGAGACCCAGTACTTC
TRBJ1-4 - TRBV7-2 - CASRAAGPGEKLFF TGTGCCAGCAGGGCCGCGGGCCCGGGTGAAAAACTGTTTTTT
TRBJ2-2 - TRBV5-1 TRBD2 CASSSGGYTGELFF TGCGCCAGCAGTAGCGGGGGATACACCGGGGAGCTGTTTTTT
TRBJ2-7 - TRBV19 - CATQGAGRYEQYF TGTGCCACCCAAGGGGCGGGAAGGTACGAGCAGTACTTC
TRBJ2-5 medium-sized TRBV6-2/TRBV6-3 TRBD2 CASSYLAENQETQYF TGTGCCAGCAGTTATCTAGCGGAGAACCAAGAGACCCAGTACTTC
TRBJ1-2 once TRBV30 - CAWSDMGSYTF TGTGCCTGGAGTGATATGGGAAGCTACACCTTC
TRBJ2-1 once TRBV7-6 - CASSLLETDIYNEQFF TGTGCCAGCAGCCTTCTTGAGACAGATATTTACAATGAGCAGTTCTTC
TRBJ2-3 - TRBV18 - CASSPLPAIPTFTDTQYF TGTGCCAGCTCACCCCTGCCGGCAATACCCACTTTCACAGATACGCAGTATTTT
TRBJ2-1 few TRBV7-3 TRBD2 CASSLGLAGVNEQFF TGTGCCAGCAGCTTGGGACTAGCGGGGGTCAATGAGCAGTTCTTC
TRBJ2-7 - TRBV7-9 - CASSFGASYEQYF TGTGCCAGCAGCTTTGGGGCTTCCTACGAGCAGTACTTC
TRBJ1-1 - TRBV29-1 TRBD1 CSVGVTGARRSNTEAFF TGCAGCGTTGGAGTGACAGGGGCTCGTCGGTCGAACACTGAAGCTTTCTTT
TRBJ1-1 - TRBV3-1/TRBV3-2 TRBD1 CASSHTTGGTEAFF TGTGCCAGCAGCCATACCACAGGGGGCACTGAAGCTTTCTTT
TRBJ1-1 - TRBV29-1 - CSVGPPNTEAFF TGCAGCGTTGGTCCACCGAACACTGAAGCTTTCTTT
TRBJ1-1 few TRBV6-5 - CASTSEIMNTEAFF TGTGCCAGCACCTCGGAGATAATGAACACTGAAGCTTTCTTT
TRBJ2-1 few TRBV5-8 TRBD2 CASSLLGTSGGFSYNEQFF TGTGCCAGCAGCTTGCTCGGGACTAGCGGGGGTTTCTCCTACAATGAGCAGTTCTTC
TRBJ2-3 - TRBV7-2 - CASSLDGREADTQYF TGTGCCAGCAGCTTAGACGGCAGGGAGGCAGATACGCAGTATTTT
TRBJ1-4 - TRBV19 TRBD1 CASSPGQAINEKLFF TGTGCCAGTAGCCCGGGACAGGCGATTAATGAAAAACTGTTTTTT
TRBJ2-2 - TRBV4-2 - CASSLRGVGGTGELFF TGTGCCAGCAGCTTACGGGGGGTAGGGGGTACCGGGGAGCTGTTTTTT
TRBJ2-7 - TRBV3-1/TRBV3-2 - CASSLGKYEQYF TGTGCCAGCAGCTTGGGGAAATACGAGCAGTACTTC
TRBJ1-5 once TRBV6-1 - CASSEEAGGGQPQHF TGTGCCAGCAGTGAGGAGGCAGGAGGAGGTCAGCCCCAGCATTTT
TRBJ2-2 - TRBV19 - CASSISPGTGELFF TGTGCCAGTAGTATATCCCCGGGGACCGGGGAGCTGTTTTTT
TRBJ2-7 - TRBV5-4 - CASSKGAGPSYEQYF TGTGCCAGCAGCAAAGGAGCGGGCCCCTCCTACGAGCAGTACTTC
TRBJ2-5 - TRBV12-3/TRBV12-4 - CASSPTVRETQYF TGTGCCAGCAGTCCCACAGTGCGAGAGACCCAGTACTTC
TRBJ1-5 - TRBV19 - CASSMGGAHNQPQHF TGTGCCAGTAGTATGGGGGGGGCCCACAATCAGCCCCAGCATTTT
TRBJ1-2 - TRBV28 - CASTPPGLRDYGYTF TGTGCCAGCACCCCCCCGGGACTACGGGACTATGGCTACACCTTC
TRBJ2-1 - TRBV7-8 - CASSLGWRTLGEQFF TGTGCCAGCAGCTTAGGTTGGCGGACGCTTGGGGAGCAGTTCTTC
TRBJ2-1 - TRBV7-9 TRBD2 CASSLGPGLAGGPNNEQFF TGTGCCAGCAGCTTAGGCCCTGGACTAGCGGGAGGGCCGAACAATGAGCAGTTCTTC
TRBJ1-2 - TRBV6-5 TRBD1 CASSPRQGYYGYTF TGTGCCAGCAGCCCCCGACAGGGTTACTATGGCTACACCTTC
TRBJ2-5 - TRBV18 - CASSPLRSGKETQYF TGTGCCAGCTCACCGCTCAGAAGTGGGAAAGAGACCCAGTACTTC
TRBJ1-1 few TRBV28 TRBD1 CASSVTGTGGAGTEAFF TGTGCCAGCAGTGTGACCGGGACAGGGGGCGCCGGCACTGAAGCTTTCTTT
TRBJ2-1 - TRBV30 - CAWRNMNEQFF TGTGCCTGGAGGAATATGAATGAGCAGTTCTTC
TRBJ2-2 - TRBV27 - CASSLRGGELFF TGTGCCAGCAGTTTAAGGGGCGGGGAGCTGTTTTTT
TRBJ1-4 - TRBV2 - CASNRAGTNEKLFF TGTGCCAGCAATCGGGCCGGGACCAATGAAAAACTGTTTTTT
TRBJ1-4 - TRBV7-2 - CASSLAGVNEKLFF TGTGCCAGCAGCTTAGCAGGGGTTAATGAAAAACTGTTTTTT
TRBJ2-5 - TRBV2 TRBD2 CASRFQGGLAAQETQYF TGTGCCAGCAGATTCCAAGGGGGACTAGCGGCCCAAGAGACCCAGTACTTC
TRBJ2-1 once TRBV4-2 - CASSQDRGGQFF TGTGCCAGCAGCCAAGATAGGGGTGGGCAGTTCTTC
TRBJ2-3 - TRBV24-1 TRBD2 CATSPGGSTDTQYF TGTGCCACCAGTCCGGGGGGGTCCACAGATACGCAGTATTTT
TRBJ2-2 - TRBV15 - CATSREPLGGNTGELFF TGTGCCACCAGCAGAGAGCCCCTCGGGGGGAACACCGGGGAGCTGTTTTTT
TRBJ2-3 - TRBV7-2 - CASSLVTGKSTDTQYF TGTGCCAGCAGCTTAGTAACAGGGAAATCCACAGATACGCAGTATTTT
TRBJ1-1 few TRBV10-3 - CAISEKQRARSEAFF TGTGCCATCAGTGAAAAACAAAGGGCCAGATCTGAAGCTTTCTTT
TRBJ2-5 - TRBV6-6 TRBD2 CASSNGLAGLETQYF TGTGCCAGCAGCAACGGGCTAGCGGGGCTGGAGACCCAGTACTTC
TRBJ2-5 - TRBV30 - CAWSNISPPPKETQYF TGTGCCTGGAGTAATATCTCTCCCCCCCCTAAAGAGACCCAGTACTTC
TRBJ1-4 - TRBV2 TRBD1 CASRLGQPGGEKLFF TGTGCCAGCAGGCTGGGACAGCCGGGGGGAGAAAAACTGTTTTTT
TRBJ2-1 - TRBV5-6 - CASSLDNEQFF TGTGCCAGCAGCTTGGACAATGAGCAGTTCTTC
TRBJ2-3 - TRBV7-2 TRBD2 CASSTGTSTLDTQYF TGTGCCAGCAGCACCGGGACTAGCACTCTCGATACGCAGTATTTT
TRBJ2-7 once TRBV12-3/TRBV12-4 - CASSSGAYEQYF TGTGCCAGCAGTTCAGGGGCCTACGAGCAGTACTTC
TRBJ1-2 few TRBV5-1 TRBD1 CASSLGDREYGYTF TGCGCCAGCAGCTTGGGTGACAGGGAATATGGCTACACCTTC
TRBJ1-5 - TRBV2 - CASSELGGDQNNQPQHF TGTGCCAGCAGTGAACTGGGGGGGGACCAGAACAATCAGCCCCAGCATTTT
TRBJ2-1 - TRBV29-1 - CSYRDNEQFF TGCAGCTACCGGGACAATGAGCAGTTCTTC
TRBJ1-5 few TRBV5-5 - CASSLVLELPQHF TGTGCCAGCAGCTTGGTTTTGGAGCTGCCCCAGCATTTT
TRBJ2-3 medium-sized TRBV6-2/TRBV6-3 - CASSSRGPQRGTDTQYF TGTGCCAGCAGTTCGCGGGGTCCCCAGAGGGGCACAGATACGCAGTATTTT